Following are 9 T cell receptor beta chains from one sample sequenced in a study of OX40 agonist ivuxolimab in advanced cancers. This table comes from immunoSEQ multiplex PCR, and its TCRdb copy is limited to in-frame clones, with some not included. The table shows fewer than 90,000 clones, with more than 75% occurring only once. Sequences were derived from CD4+ or CD8+ T cells sorted from blood, sampled in a trial of the OX40 agonist ivuxolimab. These TCRs come from an adult with an advanced solid tumor such as melanoma, head and neck, liver or kidney cancer.

V is TRBV6-4 and J is TRBJ1-1; possibly TRBD1 for D (5 bases). Germline V gene sequence: CDR1 MRHNA, CDR2 SNTAGT. The length of the CDR3 is 15 residues. V lost 0 bases, J lost 10 bases, and 18 bases lay in between. CDR3 DNA: TGTGCCAGCAGTGACTCGTCCAGGGTTTTGAAGGGAGCTTTCTTT. Translated, it gives CASSDSSRVLKGAFF.

The V gene is TRBV4-1, the J gene TRBJ2-7; 9 nucleotides agree with TRBD1. CDR3 length: 16 amino acids. V was clipped by 3 bases and J by 1 base; unmatched bases: 7. Per germline, CDR1 MGHRA and CDR2 YSYEKL. The CDR3 reads CASSQRPGQGSYEQYF. Here the CDR3 DNA reads TGCGCCAGCAGCCAGCGCCCGGGACAGGGTTCCTACGAGCAGTACTTC.

This clone was detected once. J is TRBJ1-1 and V is TRBV29-1, with D unclear. The germline gives CDR1 SQVTM, CDR2 ANQGSEA. The V and J ends lost 5 bases and 2 bases respectively, with 12 bases between them. This CDR3 spans 13 amino acids. Written as DNA, the CDR3 is TGCAGCGTTAACAGTCAAGAAAACACTGAAGCTTTCTTT. The encoded protein is CSVNSQENTEAFF.

V is TRBV5-6 and J is TRBJ1-2; D is undetermined. The length of the CDR3 is 11 residues. In germline, CDR1 is SGHDT, CDR2 YYEEEE. V lost 2 bases, J lost 7 bases, and 6 bases lay in between. This CDR3 is CASSFRLGYTF. The CDR3 DNA is TGTGCCAGCAGCTTCCGACTTGGCTACACCTTC.

The rearrangement joins TRBV5-4 to TRBJ1-2; TRBD1 matches 8 bases. The CDR3 covers 14 residues. V was clipped by 2 bases and J by 2 bases; unmatched bases: 2. Germline values: CDR1 SGHNT, CDR2 YYREEE (reference sequence). CDR3 in amino acids: CASSLSGGNYGYTF. DNA for the CDR3: TGTGCCAGCAGCTTATCAGGGGGCAACTATGGCTACACCTTC.

This clone was seen a single time. The gene calls are TRBV5-6 and TRBJ2-5, with 12 bases matching TRBD1. Germline loops: CDR1 SGHDT, CDR2 YYEEEE. This CDR3 has 15 residues. V gave up 4 bases and J gave up 5 bases; unmatched junction bases: 6. The CDR3 bases are TGTGCCAGCAGCAAGGGACAGGGGGCGGGTGAGACCCAGTACTTC. Encoded protein: CASSKGQGAGETQYF.

This clone was counted between two and nine times. The CDR3 is CASSLVRITGVTGELFF. DNA of the CDR3: TGTGCCAGCAGCTTAGTACGAATTACAGGGGTCACCGGGGAGCTGTTTTTT. This chain connects TRBV7-2 to TRBJ2-2; TRBD1 matches at 7 bases. The J segment lost 4 bases and the V segment lost 1 base, leaving 9 bases of the junction unmatched. Germline CDR1 SGHTA, CDR2 FQGNSA. The CDR3 covers 17 residues.

V and J are TRBV2 and TRBJ1-5; a possible D gene is TRBD1 (5 bases). This CDR3 comprises 15 residues. Germline CDR1 SNHLY, CDR2 FYNNEI. Trimming cost V 8 bases and J 6 bases, with 20 bases left between them. The CDR3 is CASGGEFSSSQPQHF. CDR3 nucleotides: TGTGCCAGCGGAGGGGAGTTCAGTTCTAGTCAGCCCCAGCATTTT. The entire variable domain, with the rest obtained from reference TRBV2 and TRBJ1-5, is as follows: EPEVTQTPSHQVTQMGQEVILRCVPISNHLYFYWYRQILGQKVEFLVSFYNNEISEKSEIFDDQFSVERPDGSNFTLKIRSTKLEDSAMYFCASGGEFSSSQPQHFGDGTRLSIL.

V and J are TRBV27 and TRBJ2-7, with TRBD2 as a possible D gene (6 bases). Germline assignment: CDR1 MNHEY and CDR2 SMNVEV (reference sequence). Trimming pared 5 bases from V and 0 bases from J, leaving 14 bases between. The CDR3 covers 15 residues. The CDR3 protein is CASSSLSGSSYEQYF. CDR3 sequence (DNA): TGTGCCAGCAGTAGCCTTAGCGGAAGCTCCTACGAGCAGTACTTC.